This T cell receptor beta chain came from a study of T cell responses to AZD1222 COVID-19 vaccine. The study's findings and limits: Reports indicate that nearly half of spike-specific TCRs are directed at unmutated variant regions. Increases in Spike-specific TCR breadth and depth were seen after two AZD1222 doses.

Sequenced by immunoSEQ multiplex PCR; TCRdb stores in-frame clones only, minus some. The table has more than 120,000 clones, roughly 86% seen once; the top ten hold 5.4%. This CDR3 is built from 13 residues. Between the trimmed V and J ends, which lost 1 base and 6 bases, there was a span of 8 bases. About this clone: Its antigen is unidentified.

The specimen comprised peripheral blood, sampled 28 days after the second dose of the MenACWY control vaccine. This clonotype was obtained from an adult who received the MenACWY meningococcal vaccine as a control. This chain links TRBV12-3 or TRBV12-4 with TRBJ2-3; the D is unclear. CDR3 nucleotide sequence: TGTGCCAGCAGTTTAGGGAAGAAGGATACGCAGTATTTT. Its translation: CASSLGKKDTQYF.